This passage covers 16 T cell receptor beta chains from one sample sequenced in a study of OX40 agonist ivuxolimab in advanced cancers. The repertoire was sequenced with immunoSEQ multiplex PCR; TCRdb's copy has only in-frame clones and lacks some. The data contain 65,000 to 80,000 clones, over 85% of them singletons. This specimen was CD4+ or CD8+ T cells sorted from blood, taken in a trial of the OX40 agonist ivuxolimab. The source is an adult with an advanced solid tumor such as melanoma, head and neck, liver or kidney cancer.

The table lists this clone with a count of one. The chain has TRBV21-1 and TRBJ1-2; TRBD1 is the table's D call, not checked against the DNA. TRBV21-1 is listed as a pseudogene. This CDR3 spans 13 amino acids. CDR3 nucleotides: TGTGCCAGCCTCGAACAGGGGCGGGATGGCTACACCTTC. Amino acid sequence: CASLEQGRDGYTF.

Written as DNA, the CDR3 is TGTGCCAGCAGCTTATACAGTCCCTACGAGCAGTACTTC. It codes for CASSLYSPYEQYF. The chain couples TRBV5-8 to TRBJ2-7, with D unclear. The CDR3 is 13 amino acids. CDR1 SGHTS and CDR2 YDEGEE come from the germline V gene. Trimming removed 2 bases from V and 2 bases from J, with 8 bases in between.

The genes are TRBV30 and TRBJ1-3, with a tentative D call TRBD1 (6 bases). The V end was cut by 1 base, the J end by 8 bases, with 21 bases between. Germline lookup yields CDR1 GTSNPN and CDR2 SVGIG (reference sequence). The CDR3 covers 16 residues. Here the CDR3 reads CAWSGEEGDSWDTIYF. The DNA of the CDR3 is TGTGCCTGGAGTGGGGAAGAGGGGGACTCTTGGGACACCATATATTTT. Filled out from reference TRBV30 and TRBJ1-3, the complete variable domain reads SQTIHQWPATLVQPVGSPLSLECTVEGTSNPNLYWYRQAAGRGLQLLFYSVGIGQISSEVPQNLSASRPQDRQFILSSKKLLLSDSGFYLCAWSGEEGDSWDTIYFGEGSWLTVV.

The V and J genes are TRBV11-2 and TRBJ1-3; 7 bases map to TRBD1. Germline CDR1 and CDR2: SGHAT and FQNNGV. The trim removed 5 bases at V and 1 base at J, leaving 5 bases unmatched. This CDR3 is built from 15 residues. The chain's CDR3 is CASSVTQGSGNTIYF. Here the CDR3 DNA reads TGTGCCAGCAGCGTCACACAGGGGTCTGGAAACACCATATATTTT. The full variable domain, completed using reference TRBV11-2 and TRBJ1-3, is EAGVAQSPRYKIIEKRQSVAFWCNPISGHATLYWYQQILGQGPKLLIQFQNNGVVDDSQLPKDRFSAERLKGVDSTLKIQPAKLEDSAVYLCASSVTQGSGNTIYFGEGSWLTVV.

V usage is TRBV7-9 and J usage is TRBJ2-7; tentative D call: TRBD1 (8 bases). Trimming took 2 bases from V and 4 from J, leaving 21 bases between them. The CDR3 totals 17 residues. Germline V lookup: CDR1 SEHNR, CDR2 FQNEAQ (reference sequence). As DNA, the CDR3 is TGTGCCAGCAGCTTACCCGCGCAGGGGGCGGGGGAATACGAGCAGTACTTC. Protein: CASSLPAQGAGEYEQYF.

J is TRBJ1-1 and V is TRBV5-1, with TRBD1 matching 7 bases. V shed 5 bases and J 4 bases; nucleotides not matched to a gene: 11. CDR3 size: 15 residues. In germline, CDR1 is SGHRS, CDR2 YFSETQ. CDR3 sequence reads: CASRPVGQGGTEAFF. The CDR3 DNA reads TGCGCCAGCAGACCGGTAGGGCAGGGGGGCACTGAAGCTTTCTTT.

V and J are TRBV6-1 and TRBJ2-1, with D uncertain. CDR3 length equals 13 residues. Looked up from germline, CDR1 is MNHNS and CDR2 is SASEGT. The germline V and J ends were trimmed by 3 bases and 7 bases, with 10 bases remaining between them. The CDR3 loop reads CASSEDSWNEQFF. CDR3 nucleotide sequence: TGTGCCAGCAGTGAGGATAGCTGGAATGAGCAGTTCTTC.

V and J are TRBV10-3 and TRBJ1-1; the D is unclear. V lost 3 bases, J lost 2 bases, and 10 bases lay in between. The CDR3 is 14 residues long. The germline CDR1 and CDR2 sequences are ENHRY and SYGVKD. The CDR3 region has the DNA TGTGCCATCAGTGATTCAGGCGAAAACACTGAAGCTTTCTTT. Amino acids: CAISDSGENTEAFF.

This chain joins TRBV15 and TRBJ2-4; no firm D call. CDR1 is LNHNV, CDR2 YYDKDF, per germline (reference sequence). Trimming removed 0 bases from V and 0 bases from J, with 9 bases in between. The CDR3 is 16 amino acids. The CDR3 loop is CATSRDRAVAKNIQYF. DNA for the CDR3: TGTGCCACCAGCAGAGATAGGGCGGTAGCCAAAAACATTCAGTACTTC. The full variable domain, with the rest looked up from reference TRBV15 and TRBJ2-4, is DAMVIQNPRYQVTQFGKPVTLSCSQTLNHNVMYWYQQKSSQAPKLLFHYYDKDFNNEADTPDNFQSRRPNTSFCFLDIRSPGLGDTAMYLCATSRDRAVAKNIQYFGAGTRLSVL.

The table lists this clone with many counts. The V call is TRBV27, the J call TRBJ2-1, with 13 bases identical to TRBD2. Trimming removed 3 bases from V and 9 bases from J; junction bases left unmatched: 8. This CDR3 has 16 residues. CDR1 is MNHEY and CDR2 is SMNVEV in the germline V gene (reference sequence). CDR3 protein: CASSFLRTSGGSEQFF. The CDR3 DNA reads TGTGCCAGCAGTTTCCTAAGGACTAGCGGGGGCAGTGAGCAGTTCTTC.

CDR3 in DNA: TGTGCCAGCAGCCCCGTAGGCGCGGGTGAGCAGTTCTTC. Its translation: CASSPVGAGEQFF. The rearrangement links TRBV7-2 to TRBJ2-1, with D possibly being TRBD2 (5 bases). This CDR3 comprises 13 residues. Per the germline V gene, CDR1 is SGHTA and CDR2 is FQGNSA. V shed 5 bases and J shed 9 bases, with 14 bases lying between them.

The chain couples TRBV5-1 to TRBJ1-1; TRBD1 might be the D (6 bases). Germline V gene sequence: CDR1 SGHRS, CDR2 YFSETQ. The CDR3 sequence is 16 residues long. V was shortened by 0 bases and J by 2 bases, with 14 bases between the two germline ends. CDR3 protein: CASSLEGRGPNTEAFF. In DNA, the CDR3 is TGCGCCAGCAGCTTGGAAGGCAGGGGACCTAACACTGAAGCTTTCTTT.

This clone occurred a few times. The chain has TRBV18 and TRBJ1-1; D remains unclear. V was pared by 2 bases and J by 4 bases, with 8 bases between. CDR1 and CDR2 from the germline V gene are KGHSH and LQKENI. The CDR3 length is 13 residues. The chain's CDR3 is CASSPGSFTEAFF. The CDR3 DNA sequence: TGTGCCAGCTCACCAGGCAGTTTCACTGAAGCTTTCTTT.

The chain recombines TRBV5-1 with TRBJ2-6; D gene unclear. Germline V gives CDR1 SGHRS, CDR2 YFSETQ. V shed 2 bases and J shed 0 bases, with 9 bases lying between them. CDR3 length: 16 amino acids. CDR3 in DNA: TGCGCCAGCAGCTTTCAGGAGAACTCTGGGGCCAACGTCCTGACTTTC. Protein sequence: CASSFQENSGANVLTF.

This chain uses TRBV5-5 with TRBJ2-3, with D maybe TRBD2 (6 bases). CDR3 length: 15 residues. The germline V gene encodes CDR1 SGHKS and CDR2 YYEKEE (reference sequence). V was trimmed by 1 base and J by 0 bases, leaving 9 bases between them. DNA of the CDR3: TGTGCCAGCAGCTTGTACGGGGGAAGCACAGATACGCAGTATTTT. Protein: CASSLYGGSTDTQYF.

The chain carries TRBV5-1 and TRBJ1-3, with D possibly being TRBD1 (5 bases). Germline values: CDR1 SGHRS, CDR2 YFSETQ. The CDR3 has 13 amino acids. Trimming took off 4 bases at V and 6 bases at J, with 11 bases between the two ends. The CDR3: CASSPVGANTIYF. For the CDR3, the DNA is TGCGCCAGCAGCCCGGTAGGGGCAAACACCATATATTTT.